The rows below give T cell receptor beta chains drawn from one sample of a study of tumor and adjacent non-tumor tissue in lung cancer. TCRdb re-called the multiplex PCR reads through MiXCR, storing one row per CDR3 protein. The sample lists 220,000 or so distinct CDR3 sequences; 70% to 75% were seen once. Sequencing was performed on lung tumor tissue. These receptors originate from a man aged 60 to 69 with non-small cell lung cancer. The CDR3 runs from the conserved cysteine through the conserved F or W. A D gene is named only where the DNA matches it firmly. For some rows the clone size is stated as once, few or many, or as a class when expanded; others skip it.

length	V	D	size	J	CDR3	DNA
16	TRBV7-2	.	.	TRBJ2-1	CASSTAGADSRNEQFF	TGTGCCAGCAGTACGGCAGGGGCCGACTCCCGCAATGAGCAGTTCTTC
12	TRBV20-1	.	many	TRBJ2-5	CSASRGEETQYF	TGCAGTGCTAGCAGGGGCGAAGAGACCCAGTACTTC
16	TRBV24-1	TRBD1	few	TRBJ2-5	CATSGTGGRLSETQYF	TGTGCCACCAGCGGGACAGGGGGCCGTTTATCGGAGACCCAGTACTTC
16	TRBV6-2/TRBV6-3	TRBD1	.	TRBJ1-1	CASRTSPGQRNTEAFF	TGTGCTAGCAGGACATCTCCGGGACAGAGAAACACTGAAGCTTTCTTT
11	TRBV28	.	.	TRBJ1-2	CASRRDYGYTF	TGTGCCAGCAGAAGAGACTATGGCTACACCTTC
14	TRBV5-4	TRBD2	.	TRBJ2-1	CASSSFGLAGGQFF	TGTGCCAGCAGCTCCTTTGGGCTAGCGGGAGGGCAGTTCTTC
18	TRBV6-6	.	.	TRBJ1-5	CASSYREGPPPARQPQHF	TGTGCCAGCAGTTACCGGGAGGGACCTCCCCCCGCGCGTCAGCCCCAGCATTTT
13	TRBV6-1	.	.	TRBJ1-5	CASSERSFLARHF	TGTGCCAGCAGTGAACGGAGTTTTTTGGCCCGGCATTTT
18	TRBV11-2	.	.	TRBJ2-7	CASSFRTLGGERPYEQYF	TGTGCCAGCAGCTTCAGAACACTTGGTGGCGAGAGGCCCTACGAGCAGTACTTC
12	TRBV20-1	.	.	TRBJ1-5	CTARTLGGPQHF	TGCACTGCTAGAACTCTCGGGGGTCCCCAGCACTTT
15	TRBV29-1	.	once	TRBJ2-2	CSARPSAGGTGELFF	TGCAGCGCTCGACCCTCGGCCGGGGGCACCGGGGAGCTGTTTTTT
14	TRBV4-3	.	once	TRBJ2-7	CASSQDWWKYEQYF	TGCGCCAGCAGCCAAGACTGGTGGAAATACGAGCAGTACTTC
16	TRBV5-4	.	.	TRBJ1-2	CASSSIGGPTNYGYTF	TGTGCCAGCAGCTCTATTGGCGGACCCACTAACTATGGCTACACCTTC
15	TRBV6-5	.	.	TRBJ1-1	CVSTIRGGSYTEAFF	TGTGTCAGCACTATCCGGGGGGGCTCATACACTGAAGCTTTCTTT
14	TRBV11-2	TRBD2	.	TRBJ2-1	CASGLGREVNGQFF	TGTGCCAGCGGCTTGGGTCGGGAGGTGAATGGGCAGTTCTTT
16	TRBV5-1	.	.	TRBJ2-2	CASSLVLTGNTGELFF	TGCGCCAGCAGCTTGGTTTTGACAGGGAACACCGGGGAGCTGTTTTTT
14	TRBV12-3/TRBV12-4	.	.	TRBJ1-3	CASSLEGSGNTIYF	TGTGCCAGCAGTTTAGAGGGATCTGGAAACACCATATATTTT
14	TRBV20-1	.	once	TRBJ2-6	CSAEWETGANVPTF	TGCAGTGCCGAGTGGGAGACTGGGGCCAACGTCCCGACTTTC
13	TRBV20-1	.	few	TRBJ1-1	CSALEVMNTEASF	TGCAGTGCCTTAGAGGTCATGAACACTGAAGCTTCGTTT